The TCR beta chain under discussion was sequenced for a study of cytomegalovirus exposure and HLA in healthy donors. Study results and limitations: Among TCR beta chains, those listed as cytomegalovirus-associated numbered about 160.

V was pared by 4 bases and J by 6 bases, with 8 bases of the junction left unmatched. This CDR3 spans 15 amino acids. The germline CDR1 and CDR2 sequences are SGHRS and YFSETQ. 13 Jbeta primers and 60 Vbeta primers were used for the PCR. Repertoires were generated with immunoSEQ multiplex PCR, while TCRdb's copy carries only in-frame clones and drops some. The repertoire holds about 120,000 clones, with 75% to 85% as singletons. This clone was detected only a few times. Its antigen is not known. The sequence was collected from a man aged 25 to 40 in good health and CMV-seropositive. The sequenced material came from PBMCs. This chain joins TRBV5-1 and TRBJ2-3; 10 nucleotides align to TRBD2. The CDR3 loop reads CASSLSGGDEDTQYF. CDR3 bases: TGCGCCAGCAGCCTGAGCGGGGGGGATGAGGATACGCAGTATTTT. The variable domain in full, completed from reference TRBV5-1 and TRBJ2-3, reads KAGVTQTPRYLIKTRGQQVTLSCSPISGHRSVSWYQQTPGQGLQFLFEYFSETQRNKGNFPGRFSGRQFSNSRSEMNVSTLELGDSALYLCASSLSGGDEDTQYFGPGTRLTVL.